This entry concerns a single T cell receptor beta chain. This clonotype was picked up many times. No cognate antigen has been identified for it. It has no much larger one-base neighbor in the sample; base qualities were not kept. This record comes from a study of T cells after yellow fever vaccination (dated by TCRdb to about 2019). In the study overall: The SMART-Seq v4 Ultra Low Input RNA kit was used to prepare libraries from fractions with low cell numbers. To track T-cell clones before and after primary and booster YFV17D yellow fever vaccination, bulk TCR alpha and beta repertoires were sequenced longitudinally. Two healthy male donors made up the cohort, one aged 18 to 30 years and the other aged 30 to 39 years. Blood was drawn at multiple timepoints before and after primary and secondary immunization, with bulk PBMC replicates and cell subsets isolated. What the authors observed across the whole study: A small share of clonotypes was detected in both CD4 and CD8 compartments, with the overlap likely arising from convergent recombination. The secondary T-cell response was weaker than the primary response but faster, peaking on day 5 instead of day 15. After the booster, most clones that had expanded after primary vaccination were detected again (about 95% of CD4 and more than 85% of CD8), suggesting broad maintenance of memory. Computational filtering was needed because FACS-sorted repertoires could contain abundant contaminating clonotypes from the bulk population. Because the study included only a couple of donors, the extent to which the findings can be generalized is limited.

The sample's treatment or condition label, decoded: live attenuated yellow fever vaccine strain. At every blood-draw timepoint, two biological replicates of bulk PBMCs were collected. A standard Ficoll-Paque protocol was used to isolate PBMCs from peripheral blood. TriZol was used to extract RNA from bulk PBMCs, CD4 and CD8 fractions, and dextramer-positive and dextramer-negative fractions. Synthesis of TCR cDNA relied on 5'RACE template switching, a step that introduced a universal primer site along with unique molecular identifiers. cDNA synthesis was primed from both the TCR alpha and TCR beta constant segments. Library amplification involved two PCR steps, and the second step added sample barcodes and sequencing adapters. Sequencing of libraries was performed on Illumina HiSeq 2500 (2x100 bp) or NovaSeq (2x150 bp). For the original study's pipeline: Reads were demultiplexed and collapsed into UMI consensus sequences with MIGEC, and V(D)J alignment was performed with MiXCR. Vaccine-responding clonotypes were defined with edgeR using replicate PBMC samples, requiring FDR below 0.01 and a log2 fold change above 5 up to day 15. CD4 or CD8 identity was assigned to each bulk clonotype according to whether the clonotype was present at higher abundance in the sequenced CD4 repertoire or the sequenced CD8 repertoire. TCRdb itself trimmed the public reads at Q25 with fastp, ran MiXCR and retained productive beta chains. CDR3 protein duplicates are merged, each entry listing the most common genes and DNA. Clone size and V and J calls follow TCRdb, not the original study. The sample yields about 330,000 distinct CDR3 sequences; roughly 8.3% were counted once. The top ten clonotypes cover approximately 16% of the sample.

V is pruned by 6 bases and J by 1 base, leaving 4 bases of the junction without a gene match. Including the terminal cysteine and phenylalanine, the CDR3 comprises 13 residues. Solely the CDR3 DNA is kept, with 39 bases framed from the first base. Per the germline V gene (reference sequence), DFQATT is the CDR1 and SNEGSKA is the CDR2. The TCR comes from a man in his late teens or twenties who received the YFV17D yellow fever vaccine. Material: PBMCs, obtained more than 35 days after the first yellow fever vaccination. The chain is encoded by TRBV20-1 joined to TRBJ2-3; 7 bases in the middle match TRBD2. The DNA sequence follows: TGCAGTGCCCCCACTAGCGGCACAGATACGCAGTATTTT. This codes for CSAPTSGTDTQYF.